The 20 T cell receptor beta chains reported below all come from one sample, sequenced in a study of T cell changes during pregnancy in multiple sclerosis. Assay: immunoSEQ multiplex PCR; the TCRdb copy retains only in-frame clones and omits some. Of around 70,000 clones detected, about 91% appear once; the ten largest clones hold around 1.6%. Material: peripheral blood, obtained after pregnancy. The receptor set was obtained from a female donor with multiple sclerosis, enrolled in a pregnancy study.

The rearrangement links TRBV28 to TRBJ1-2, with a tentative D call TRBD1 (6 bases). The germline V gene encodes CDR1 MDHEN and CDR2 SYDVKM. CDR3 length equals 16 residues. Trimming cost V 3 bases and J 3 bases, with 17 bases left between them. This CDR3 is CASSFGGGTLDYGYTF. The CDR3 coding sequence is TGTGCCAGCAGTTTCGGGGGGGGCACATTGGACTATGGCTACACCTTC.

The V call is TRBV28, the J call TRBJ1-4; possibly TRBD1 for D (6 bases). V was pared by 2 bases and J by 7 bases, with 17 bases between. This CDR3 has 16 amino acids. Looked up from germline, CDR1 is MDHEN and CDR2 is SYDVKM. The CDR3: CASSLRIGGLGEKLFF. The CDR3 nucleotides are TGTGCCAGCAGTTTAAGGATCGGGGGGCTTGGTGAAAAACTGTTTTTT.

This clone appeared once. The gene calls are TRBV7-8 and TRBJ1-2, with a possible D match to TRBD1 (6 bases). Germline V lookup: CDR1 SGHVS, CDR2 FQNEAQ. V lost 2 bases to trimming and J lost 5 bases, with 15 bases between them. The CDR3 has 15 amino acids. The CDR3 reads CASSLSGGAGYGYTF. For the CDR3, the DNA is TGTGCCAGCAGCTTATCTGGGGGCGCTGGGTATGGCTACACCTTC.

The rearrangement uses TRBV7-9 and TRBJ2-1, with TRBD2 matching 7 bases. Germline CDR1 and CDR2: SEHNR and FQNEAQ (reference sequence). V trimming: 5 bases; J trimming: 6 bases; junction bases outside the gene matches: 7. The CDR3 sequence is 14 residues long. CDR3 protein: CASSPGLVLNEQFF. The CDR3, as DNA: TGTGCCAGCAGCCCCGGACTAGTCCTCAATGAGCAGTTCTTC.

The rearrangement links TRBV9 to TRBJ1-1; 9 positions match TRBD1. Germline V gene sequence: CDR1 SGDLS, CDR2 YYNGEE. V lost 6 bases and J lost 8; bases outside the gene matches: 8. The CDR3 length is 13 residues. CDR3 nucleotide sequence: TGTGCCAGCAAAACACCGGGACAGGGAGAAGCTTTCTTT. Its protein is CASKTPGQGEAFF.

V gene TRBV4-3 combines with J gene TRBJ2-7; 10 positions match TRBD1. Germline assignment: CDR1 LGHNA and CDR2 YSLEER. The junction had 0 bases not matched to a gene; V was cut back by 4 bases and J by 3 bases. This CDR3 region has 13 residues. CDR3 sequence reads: CASSRDRGYEQYF. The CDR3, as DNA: TGCGCCAGCAGCCGGGACAGGGGCTACGAGCAGTACTTC.

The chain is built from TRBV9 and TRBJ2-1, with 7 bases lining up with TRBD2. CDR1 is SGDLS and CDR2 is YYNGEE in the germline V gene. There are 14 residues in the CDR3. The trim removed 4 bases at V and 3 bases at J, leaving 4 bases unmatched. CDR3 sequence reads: CASSPRDYYNEQFF. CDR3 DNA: TGTGCCAGCAGCCCACGGGACTACTACAATGAGCAGTTCTTC.

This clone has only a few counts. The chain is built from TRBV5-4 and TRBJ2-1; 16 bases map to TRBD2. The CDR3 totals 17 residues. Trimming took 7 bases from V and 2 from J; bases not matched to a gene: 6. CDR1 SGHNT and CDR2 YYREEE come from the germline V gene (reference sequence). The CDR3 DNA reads TGTGCCAGCCGCGGGACTAGCGGGAGGGGGGCCTACAATGAGCAGTTCTTC. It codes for CASRGTSGRGAYNEQFF.

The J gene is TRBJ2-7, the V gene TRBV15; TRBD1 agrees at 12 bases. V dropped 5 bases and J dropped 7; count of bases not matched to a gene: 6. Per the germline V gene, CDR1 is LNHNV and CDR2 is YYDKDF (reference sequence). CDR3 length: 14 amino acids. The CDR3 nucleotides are TGTGCCACCAGCCCGGGACAGGGGGCGCGAGAGCAGTACTTC. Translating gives CATSPGQGAREQYF.

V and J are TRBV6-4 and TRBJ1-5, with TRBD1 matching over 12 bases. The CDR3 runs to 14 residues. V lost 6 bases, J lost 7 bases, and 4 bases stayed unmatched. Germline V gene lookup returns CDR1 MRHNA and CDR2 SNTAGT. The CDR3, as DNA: TGTGCCAGCAGCCCCGGGACAGGGGGCCAGCCCCAGCATTTT. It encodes CASSPGTGGQPQHF.

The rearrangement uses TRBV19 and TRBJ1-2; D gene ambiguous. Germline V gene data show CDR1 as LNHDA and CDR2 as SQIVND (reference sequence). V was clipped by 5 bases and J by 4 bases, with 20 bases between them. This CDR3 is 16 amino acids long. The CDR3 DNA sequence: TGTGCCAGTAGTCCCCAGGAGCTTAGTGCGGGCTATGGCTACACCTTC. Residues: CASSPQELSAGYGYTF.

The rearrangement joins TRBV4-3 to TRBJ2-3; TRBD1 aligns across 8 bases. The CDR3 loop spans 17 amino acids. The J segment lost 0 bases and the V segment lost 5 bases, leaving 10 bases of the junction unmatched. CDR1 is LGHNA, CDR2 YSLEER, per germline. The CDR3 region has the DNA TGCGCCAGCAGCTCGGGACAGGCAGCCTCAAGCACAGATACGCAGTATTTT. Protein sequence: CASSSGQAASSTDTQYF.

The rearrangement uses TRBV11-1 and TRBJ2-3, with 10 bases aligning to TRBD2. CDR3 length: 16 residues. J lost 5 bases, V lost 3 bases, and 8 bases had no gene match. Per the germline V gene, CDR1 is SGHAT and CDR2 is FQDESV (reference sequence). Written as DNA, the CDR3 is TGTGCCAGCAGCTTTCATCTAGCGGGAGATGTAGATACGCAGTATTTT. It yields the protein CASSFHLAGDVDTQYF.

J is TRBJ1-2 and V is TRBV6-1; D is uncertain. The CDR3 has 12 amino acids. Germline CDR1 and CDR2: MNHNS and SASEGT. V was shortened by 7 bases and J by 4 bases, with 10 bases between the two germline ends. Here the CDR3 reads CASKRDVYGYTF. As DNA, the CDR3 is TGTGCCAGCAAGCGAGACGTCTATGGCTACACCTTC.

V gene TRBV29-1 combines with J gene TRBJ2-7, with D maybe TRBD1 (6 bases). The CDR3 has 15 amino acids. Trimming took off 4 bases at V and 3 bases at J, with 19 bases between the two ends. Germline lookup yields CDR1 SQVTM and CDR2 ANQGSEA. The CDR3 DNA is TGCAGCGTTGTAGGGGATGGACAGACCCTCTACGAGCAGTACTTC. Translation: CSVVGDGQTLYEQYF.

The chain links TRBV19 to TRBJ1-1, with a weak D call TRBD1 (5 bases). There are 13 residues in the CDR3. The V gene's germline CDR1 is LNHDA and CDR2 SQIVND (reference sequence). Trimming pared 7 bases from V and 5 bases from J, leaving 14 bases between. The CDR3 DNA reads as TGTGCCAGTACAAGGCGGGGGGTGACTGAAGCTTTCTTT. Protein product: CASTRRGVTEAFF. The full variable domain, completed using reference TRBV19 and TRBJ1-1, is DGGITQSPKYLFRKEGQNVTLSCEQNLNHDAMYWYRQDPGQGLRLIYYSQIVNDFQKGDIAEGYSVSREKKESFPLTVTSAQKNPTAFYLCASTRRGVTEAFFGQGTRLTVV.

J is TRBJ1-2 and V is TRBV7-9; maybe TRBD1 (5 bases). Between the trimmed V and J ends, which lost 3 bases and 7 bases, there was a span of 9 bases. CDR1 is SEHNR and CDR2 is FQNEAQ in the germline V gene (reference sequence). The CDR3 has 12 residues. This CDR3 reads CASSLRRVGYTF. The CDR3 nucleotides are TGTGCCAGCAGCTTGCGCAGGGTTGGCTACACCTTC.

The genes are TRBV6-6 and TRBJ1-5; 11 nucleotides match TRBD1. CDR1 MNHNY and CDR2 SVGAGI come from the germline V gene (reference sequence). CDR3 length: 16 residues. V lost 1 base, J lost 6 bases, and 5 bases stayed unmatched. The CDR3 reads CASSYWGQGGGQPQHF. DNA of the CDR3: TGTGCCAGCAGTTACTGGGGACAGGGGGGAGGTCAGCCCCAGCATTTT.

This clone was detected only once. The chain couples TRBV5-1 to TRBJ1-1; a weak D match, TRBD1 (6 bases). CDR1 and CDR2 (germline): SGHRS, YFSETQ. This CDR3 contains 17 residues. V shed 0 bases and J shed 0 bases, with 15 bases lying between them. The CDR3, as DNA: TGCGCCAGCAGCTTGGGGGTAGGGGGTCGGGTGAACACTGAAGCTTTCTTT. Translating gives CASSLGVGGRVNTEAFF.

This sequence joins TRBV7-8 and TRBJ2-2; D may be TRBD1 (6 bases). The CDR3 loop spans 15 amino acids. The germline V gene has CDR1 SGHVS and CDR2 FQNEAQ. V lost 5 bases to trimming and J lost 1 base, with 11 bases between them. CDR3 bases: TGTGCCAGCAGCCCCTGGACAGAGAACACCGGGGAGCTGTTTTTT. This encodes CASSPWTENTGELFF. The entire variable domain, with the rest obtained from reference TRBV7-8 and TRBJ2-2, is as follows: GAGVSQSPRYKVAKRGQDVALRCDPISGHVSLFWYQQALGQGPEFLTYFQNEAQLDKSGLPSDRFFAERPEGSVSTLKIQRTQQEDSAVYLCASSPWTENTGELFFGEGSRLTVL.